These T cell receptor beta chains were read from a single sample in a study of T-cell memory formation after mild COVID-19. MiXCR was run by TCRdb on the 5' RACE reads, yielding one entry per CDR3 protein. This table holds 450,000 to 650,000 distinct CDR3 sequences, roughly 18% found once. Material: PBMCs or a T cell subset sorted from them (not recorded which). These receptors all stem from an adult woman who had mild COVID-19 (a few samples of this study predate the infection). Cell type and time point are not known. The CDR3 runs from the conserved cysteine through the conserved F or W. A D gene is named only where the DNA matches it firmly. Only some rows state a clone size, as once, few, many or a class for expanded clones.

>few|TRBD1|TRBJ2-3|TRBV7-9
CASSKSGTGITDTQYF
TGTGCCAGCAGCAAAAGCGGGACAGGGATCACAGATACGCAGTATTTT
>few|TRBD1|TRBJ1-2|TRBV3-1
CASSPNSGQTGLGYTF
TGTGCCAGCAGCCCTAATTCGGGACAGACGGGATTGGGCTACACCTTC
>NA|TRBD1|TRBJ1-2|TRBV10-3
CAISGTGAYGYTF
TGTGCCATCAGCGGGACAGGAGCCTATGGCTACACCTTC
>NA|TRBD1|TRBJ2-5|TRBV20-1
CSAPPGTAIQETQYF
TGCAGTGCCCCCCCTGGGACAGCAATTCAAGAGACCCAGTACTTC
>NA|NA|TRBJ2-5|TRBV6-1
CASSGDAYETQYF
TGTGCCAGCAGCGGAGACGCTTACGAGACCCAGTACTTC
>NA|TRBD2|TRBJ2-3|TRBV6-6
CASSSVGTSGGAYTQYF
TGTGCCAGCAGCTCGGTCGGGACTAGCGGGGGGGCCTATACGCAGTATTTT
>once|TRBD1|TRBJ2-5|TRBV11-2
CASSFFRRQGETQYF
TGTGCCAGCAGCTTTTTCCGCCGACAGGGAGAGACCCAGTACTTC
>few|TRBD1|TRBJ1-2|TRBV19
CASKVKGTGNYGYTF
TGTGCCAGTAAGGTAAAAGGGACAGGAAACTATGGCTACACCTTC
>NA|NA|TRBJ1-5|TRBV5-1
CASSLSSDLNQPQHF
TGCGCCAGCAGCTTGTCTTCAGATCTCAATCAGCCCCAGCATTTT
>few|NA|TRBJ2-7|TRBV5-4
CASSSAPKGEQYF
TGTGCCAGCAGCTCGGCCCCGAAAGGGGAGCAGTACTTC
>NA|NA|TRBJ1-2|TRBV29-1
CSVEERGANYGYTF
TGCAGCGTTGAAGAACGGGGGGCTAACTATGGCTACACCTTC